This section outlines one T cell receptor beta chain sequence together with its context. Original handling: Nucleated cell counts were estimated from reference gene primer amplification. Method: immunoSEQ multiplex PCR; TCRdb's copy keeps in-frame clones and lacks some. D and trimming come from the DNA, and the V and J calls and clone size come from that table. The sample has 140,000 or so clones; about four fifths are singletons. This entry comes from a study of blood T cell repertoires in COVID-19. Across the whole study: Spain, Italy and the United States supplied samples that represented acute and convalescent COVID-19.

V shed 1 base and J 6 bases; nucleotides not matched to a gene: 6. The CDR3 runs 15 residues. Germline CDR1 and CDR2: SGDLS and YYNGEE. This rearrangement joins TRBV9 to TRBJ2-7, with TRBD1 identical over 11 bases. The source of this sequence is a man between 70 and 80 years old who had recovered from COVID-19. Sequencing used peripheral blood. In DNA form, the CDR3 reads TGTGCCAGCAGCGTAAGGGGACAGGGGGATGGCGAGCAGTACTTC. Translating it yields CASSVRGQGDGEQYF.